These T cell receptor beta chains were read from a single sample in a study of blood T cells in healthy people across ages. TCRdb reprocessed the 5' RACE reads with MiXCR, giving one entry per CDR3 protein. The sample contains about 720,000 distinct CDR3 sequences, approximately 22% of which appear only once. Source material: blood. The receptor set was obtained from a man aged 70-80 years in good health. Each CDR3 is given with its conserved first and last residue. The D gene is left open where the match is weak. Some rows mark clone size as missing; the rest say once, few, many or name a class of expanded clone.

j_call d_call v_call clone_size cdr3_aa cdr3_nt
TRBJ1-2 . TRBV6-5 . CASSYSARADGYTF TGTGCCAGCAGTTACTCAGCCAGGGCGGACGGCTACACCTTC
TRBJ1-5 . TRBV5-5 few CASSIPTGNSNQPQHF TGTGCCAGCAGCATCCCCACAGGGAATAGCAATCAGCCCCAGCATTTT
TRBJ2-5 TRBD2 TRBV6-5 many CASSYLGRAEETQYF TGTGCCAGCAGTTACCTCGGGAGGGCTGAAGAGACCCAGTACTTC
TRBJ2-7 . TRBV20-1 few CSARVPGPPFEQYF TGCAGTGCTAGAGTGCCGGGACCACCCTTCGAGCAGTACTTC
TRBJ2-4 . TRBV12-3/TRBV12-4 few CASNIVPGTIQYF TGTGCCAGCAATATAGTCCCGGGAACCATTCAGTACTTC
TRBJ1-2 . TRBV7-9 few CASSLIEEFYGYTF TGTGCCAGCAGCTTGATCGAGGAGTTCTATGGCTACACCTTC
TRBJ2-1 . TRBV20-1 few CSARDPGGLTYNEQFF TGCAGTGCTAGAGATCCCGGGGGGCTAACCTACAATGAGCAGTTCTTC
TRBJ2-2 . TRBV7-2 few CASSLGGVPNSGELFF TGTGCCAGCAGCTTAGGGGGGGTCCCCAACAGCGGGGAGCTGTTTTTT
TRBJ2-1 . TRBV7-9 . CASSLAATGGPGSYNEQFF TGTGCCAGCAGCTTAGCCGCGACAGGAGGTCCTGGCTCCTACAATGAGCAGTTCTTC
TRBJ2-3 TRBD2 TRBV10-3 . CAISESRTSGDTQYF TGTGCCATCAGTGAGTCCCGGACTAGTGGTGATACGCAGTATTTT
TRBJ1-6 TRBD1 TRBV18 . CASSGQDNSPLHF TGTGCCAGCTCCGGACAGGATAATTCACCCCTCCACTTT
TRBJ2-3 TRBD2 TRBV28 . CASGQGLAGGPTQYF TGTGCCAGCGGTCAAGGACTAGCGGGGGGGCCAACGCAGTATTTT
TRBJ2-5 TRBD1 TRBV20-1 once CSAWTGAKETQYF TGCAGTGCTTGGACAGGGGCAAAAGAGACCCAGTACTTC
TRBJ1-3 . TRBV15 . CATSIGTGNTIYF TGTGCCACCAGCATAGGGACCGGAAACACCATATATTTT
TRBJ1-5 . TRBV29-1 . CSVKEGNQPQHF TGCAGCGTTAAGGAGGGCAATCAGCCCCAGCATTTT
TRBJ2-1 . TRBV10-3 . CAISESQGQRDNEQFF TGTGCCATCAGTGAGTCCCAGGGCCAGAGGGACAATGAGCAGTTCTTC
TRBJ1-4 . TRBV9 few CASSVVPGRDEKLFF TGTGCCAGCAGCGTAGTTCCCGGAAGGGATGAAAAACTGTTTTTT
TRBJ1-1 . TRBV29-1 few CSVDAENTEAFF TGCAGCGTTGACGCGGAGAACACTGAAGCTTTCTTT
TRBJ2-3 . TRBV20-1 many CSAPYDTQYF TGCAGTGCTCCCTACGATACGCAGTATTTT
TRBJ1-2 TRBD1 TRBV20-1 . CSARSGQIANYGYTF TGCAGTGCTAGATCGGGACAGATTGCTAACTATGGCTACACCTTC
TRBJ1-1 . TRBV20-1 . CSARALGAAGTEAFF TGCAGTGCTAGAGCCCTGGGGGCAGCGGGGACTGAAGCTTTCTTT
TRBJ2-2 . TRBV5-1 . CASSLPVAGELFF TGCGCCAGCAGCTTGCCCGTCGCCGGGGAGCTGTTTTTT
TRBJ1-2 . TRBV10-3 . CAISQAETGGYTF TGTGCCATCAGTCAGGCAGAAACGGGTGGCTACACCTTC
TRBJ2-7 TRBD2 TRBV12-3/TRBV12-4 few CASLRGGVYEQYF TGTGCCAGCCTTCGGGGGGGAGTCTACGAGCAGTACTTC
TRBJ1-1 . TRBV20-1 . CSAPTGSRKAFF TGCAGTGCTCCGACAGGATCCCGAAAAGCTTTCTTT
TRBJ1-1 . TRBV5-1 . CASSLELGFNTEAFF TGCGCCAGCAGCTTGGAGTTAGGGTTTAACACTGAAGCTTTCTTT
TRBJ2-7 . TRBV12-3/TRBV12-4 . CASSLSHSSYEQYF TGTGCCAGCAGTTTAAGCCATAGCTCCTACGAGCAGTACTTC
TRBJ1-4 TRBD1 TRBV7-2 few CASSLAGRDRVSEKLFF TGTGCCAGCAGCTTAGCGGGTCGAGACAGGGTATCTGAAAAACTGTTTTTT
TRBJ1-2 . TRBV7-9 few CASSFNGQQGYAF TGTGCCAGCAGCTTCAACGGGCAGCAAGGTTACGCCTTC
TRBJ1-2 TRBD1 TRBV4-3 . CASGHRGYNYGYTF TGCGCCAGCGGACACAGGGGGTACAACTATGGCTACACCTTC
TRBJ1-3 . TRBV20-1 . CSAKGRPMVGNTIYF TGCAGTGCTAAGGGACGGCCTATGGTCGGAAACACCATATATTTT
TRBJ2-3 . TRBV9 . CASSAGDGTDTQYF TGTGCCAGCAGCGCTGGGGACGGCACAGATACGCAGTATTTT
TRBJ1-6 . TRBV5-1 few CASSLYDQSPLHF TGCGCCAGCAGCTTGTACGATCAGTCACCCCTCCACTTT
TRBJ2-3 TRBD2 TRBV29-1 . CSGRKSGRGDTQYF TGCAGCGGCCGGAAGAGCGGGAGGGGCGATACGCAGTATTTT
TRBJ1-2 . TRBV12-3/TRBV12-4 . CASSFGRSLSSYGYTF TGTGCCAGCAGTTTCGGCAGGTCCCTTTCCTCCTATGGCTACACCTTC
TRBJ2-4 . TRBV14 . CASSHGTLAKNIQYF TGTGCCAGCAGCCATGGGACCTTAGCCAAAAACATTCAGTACTTC
TRBJ2-3 TRBD2 TRBV3-1 few CASSRGIAGYTDTQYF TGTGCCAGCAGCCGGGGGATAGCGGGATACACAGATACGCAGTATTTT
TRBJ2-5 . TRBV12-3/TRBV12-4 few CAGSLSPRKETQYF TGTGCCGGCAGTTTATCTCCCAGAAAAGAGACCCAGTACTTC
TRBJ1-3 TRBD1 TRBV18 many CASSPTGVGNTIYF TGTGCCAGCAGCCCCACAGGGGTTGGAAACACCATATATTTT
TRBJ2-1 TRBD2 TRBV5-1 . CASSPTSGGSGEQFF TGCGCCAGCAGCCCGACTAGCGGGGGGTCGGGTGAGCAGTTCTTC
TRBJ2-2 . TRBV24-1 . CATSDLPGARTGELFF TGTGCCACCAGTGATTTGCCGGGGGCGAGGACCGGGGAGCTGTTTTTT
TRBJ2-1 . TRBV24-1 . CATSDASGNSYNEQFF TGTGCCACCAGTGACGCAAGCGGCAACTCCTACAATGAGCAGTTCTTC
TRBJ2-2 TRBD2 TRBV4-3 . CASSLHLAGLNTGELFF TGCGCCAGCAGCCTTCATCTAGCGGGACTAAACACCGGGGAGCTGTTTTTT
TRBJ2-7 . TRBV6-5 once CASSYSAPAEQYF TGTGCCAGCAGTTACTCGGCCCCAGCCGAGCAGTACTTC
TRBJ2-7 . TRBV7-9 . CASSPVLTSPWEQYF TGTGCCAGCAGCCCGGTGCTTACGAGTCCTTGGGAGCAGTACTTC
TRBJ1-2 TRBD1 TRBV12-3/TRBV12-4 few CASSLISGQGAGGYTF TGTGCCAGCAGTTTGATCTCGGGACAGGGGGCGGGTGGCTACACCTTC
TRBJ1-5 . TRBV4-2 once CTSSQDGQKGQPQHF TGTACCAGCAGCCAGGACGGACAGAAGGGTCAGCCCCAGCATTTT
TRBJ1-2 TRBD1 TRBV3-1 . CASSQDSRGQGGYTF TGTGCCAGCAGCCAAGATAGCAGGGGGCAGGGTGGCTACACCTTC
TRBJ1-5 . TRBV4-2 . CASSQDLRTTYQPQHF TGTGCCAGCAGCCAAGATCTGAGGACAACCTATCAGCCCCAGCATTTT
TRBJ2-7 TRBD1 TRBV20-1 . CSARDYRTGAYEQYF TGCAGTGCTAGAGATTATCGGACAGGCGCCTACGAGCAGTACTTC
TRBJ1-6 TRBD1 TRBV30 . CAWSRTGSFGNSPLHF TGTGCCTGGAGCCGGACAGGGAGCTTTGGGAATTCACCCCTCCACTTT
TRBJ2-1 . TRBV29-1 . CSGGYTYNEQFF TGCAGCGGCGGATACACCTACAATGAGCAGTTCTTC
TRBJ2-4 . TRBV3-1 few CASSLLIGAKNIQYF TGTGCCAGCAGCTTGTTGATTGGGGCCAAAAACATTCAGTACTTC
TRBJ2-1 TRBD2 TRBV6-2/TRBV6-3 many CASRDRDYYNEQFF TGTGCCAGCAGAGACCGGGACTACTACAATGAGCAGTTCTTC
TRBJ1-6 . TRBV7-9 many CASSLDSWASPLHF TGTGCCAGCAGCTTAGATTCTTGGGCTTCACCCCTCCACTTT
TRBJ2-1 TRBD2 TRBV9 few CASSVAGGWNEQFF TGTGCCAGCAGCGTAGCGGGAGGTTGGAATGAGCAGTTCTTC
TRBJ2-7 . TRBV6-5 . CAAGGSREQYF TGTGCCGCCGGAGGGTCTCGGGAGCAGTACTTC
TRBJ1-1 . TRBV5-1 few CASSLASENTEAFF TGCGCCAGCAGCTTGGCTAGTGAGAACACTGAAGCTTTCTTT
TRBJ2-7 . TRBV10-3 . CAISEPLSYEQYF TGTGCCATCAGTGAGCCTCTCTCCTACGAGCAGTACTTC
TRBJ1-6 . TRBV14 . CASSQGRGNSPLHF TGTGCCAGCAGCCAAGGGCGGGGAAATTCACCCCTCCACTTT